This T cell receptor beta chain was found in a study of beta chain features in type 1 diabetes. Overall study results and limits: In patients and controls equally, PCR might favor templates that are shorter.

As regards this clone: Its target is not known.

V dropped 0 bases and J dropped 4; count of bases not matched to a gene: 7. CDR3 length: 16 residues. Per the germline V gene, CDR1 is LNHNV and CDR2 is YYDKDF (reference sequence). Every participating donor gave one draw, a heparinised blood sample averaging around 0.11 L. Sorting with CD45RO/CCR7/CD25/CD127/CD95/CD27 yielded naive, central memory, regulatory and stem-like memory CD4+ cells. The sequenced template was cDNA made from the entire isolated RNA. Clones were read by immunoSEQ multiplex PCR, and TCRdb kept only the in-frame ones, dropping some. This repertoire shows 850,000 to 900,000 clones, about a sixth found once; its top ten account for 0.02% to 0.025%.

The TCR sequence derives from a young woman in good health. The chain is built from TRBV15 and TRBJ2-7, with 9 bases lining up with TRBD1. The specimen sequenced was naive CD4+ T cells from blood. CDR3 DNA sequence: TGTGCCACCAGCAGAGATCGGGGGACAGGGAGTTACGAGCAGTACTTC. Protein sequence: CATSRDRGTGSYEQYF. Full variable domain (rest looked up from reference TRBV15 and TRBJ2-7): DAMVIQNPRYQVTQFGKPVTLSCSQTLNHNVMYWYQQKSSQAPKLLFHYYDKDFNNEADTPDNFQSRRPNTSFCFLDIRSPGLGDTAMYLCATSRDRGTGSYEQYFGPGTRLTVT.